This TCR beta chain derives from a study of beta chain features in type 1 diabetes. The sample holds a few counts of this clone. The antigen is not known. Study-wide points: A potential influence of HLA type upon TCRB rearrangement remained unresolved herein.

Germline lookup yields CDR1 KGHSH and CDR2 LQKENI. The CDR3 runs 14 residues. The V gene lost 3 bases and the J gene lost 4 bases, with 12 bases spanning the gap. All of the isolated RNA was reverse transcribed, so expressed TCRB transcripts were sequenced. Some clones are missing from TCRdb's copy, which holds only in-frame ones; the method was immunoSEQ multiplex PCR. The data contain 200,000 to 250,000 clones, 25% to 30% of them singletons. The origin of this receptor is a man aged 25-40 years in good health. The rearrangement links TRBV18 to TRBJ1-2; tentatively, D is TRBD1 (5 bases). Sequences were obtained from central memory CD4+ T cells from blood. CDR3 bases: TGTGCCAGCTCACCTGGGCAGGGCGGCTATGGCTACACCTTC. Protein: CASSPGQGGYGYTF.